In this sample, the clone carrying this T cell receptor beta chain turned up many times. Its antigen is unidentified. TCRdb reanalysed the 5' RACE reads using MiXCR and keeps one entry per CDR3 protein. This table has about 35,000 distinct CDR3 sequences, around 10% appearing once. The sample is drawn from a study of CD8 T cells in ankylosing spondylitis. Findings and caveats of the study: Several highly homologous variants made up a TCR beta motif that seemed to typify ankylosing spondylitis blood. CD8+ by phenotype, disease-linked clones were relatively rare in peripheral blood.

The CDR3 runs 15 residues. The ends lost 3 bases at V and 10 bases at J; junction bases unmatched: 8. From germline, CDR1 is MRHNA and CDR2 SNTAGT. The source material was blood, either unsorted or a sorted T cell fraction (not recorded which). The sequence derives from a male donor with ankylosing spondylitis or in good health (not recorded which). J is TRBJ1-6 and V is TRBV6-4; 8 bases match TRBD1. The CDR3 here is CASSEIGQGGSPLHF. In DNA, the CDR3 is TGTGCCAGCAGTGAAATAGGACAGGGAGGGTCACCCCTCCACTTT.